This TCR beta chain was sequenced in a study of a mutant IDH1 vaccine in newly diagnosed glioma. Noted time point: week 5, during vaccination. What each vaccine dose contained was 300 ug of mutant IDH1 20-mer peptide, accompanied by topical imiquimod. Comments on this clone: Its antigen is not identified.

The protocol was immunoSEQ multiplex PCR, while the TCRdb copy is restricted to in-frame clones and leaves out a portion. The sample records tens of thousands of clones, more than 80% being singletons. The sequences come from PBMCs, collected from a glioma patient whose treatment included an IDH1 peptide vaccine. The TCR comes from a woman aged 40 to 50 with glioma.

DNA for the CDR3: TGTGCCAGCTCACCCTCAGGAGATTGGACTGAAGCTTTCTTT. As protein: CASSPSGDWTEAFF. This chain joins TRBV18 and TRBJ1-1; D remains unclear. V lost 3 bases to trimming and J lost 5 bases, with 13 bases between them. The CDR3 contains 14 residues. Germline CDR1 is KGHSH and CDR2 is LQKENI.